This T cell receptor gamma chain was observed in a study of γδ T cells in repeated Plasmodium falciparum infection. About the study: Malian samples came from no-transmission periods or across acute febrile malaria episodes.

Study conclusions and caveats: Donors in Mali lived in a small rural village, largely one ethnic group.

Comment on this clone: Its antigen is unidentified. The protein held in TCRdb is that of a much larger clone and does not match this DNA's translation at residue 6, likely because of a read error; the protein shown is translated from the DNA.

TCRdb fed the multiplex PCR reads to CATT. The repertoire holds about 30,000 gamma-chain clones, with approximately 1.4% as singletons. Germline V gene sequence: CDR1 GITISATS, CDR2 ISYDGTV (reference sequence). V lost 4 bases and J lost 9; bases outside the gene matches: 12. The CDR3 loop spans 17 amino acids. Vgamma9/Vdelta2+ and Vdelta2-negative gammadelta T cells were flow-sorted from PBMC for bulk sequencing. This receptor was taken from a pool of human donors (malaria-infected and uninfected, not separated). The chain uses TRGV9 and TRGJP. Here the J gene was assigned by germline matching of the DNA, as TCRdb has none. Sequencing was performed on gamma-delta T cells from blood. CDR3 bases: TGTGCCTTGTGGGATAGCCTAAACGGGTTGGGCAAAAAAATCAAGGTATTT. Its protein is CALWDSLNGLGKKIKVF.